The clone carrying this T cell receptor (beta chain) appeared a single time. Its target is unknown. The data are from a study of T-cell memory formation after mild COVID-19. Study-level information: TCR clusters largely stayed donor specific. Study observations and caveats: Day 15 to 85 contracting clones showed balanced CD4/CD8; day 15 to 37 expanders favored CD4+. The finding that pre-infection memory included some responding clones suggested that cross-reactive memory joined. Clones that contracted clustered mainly in CM and EM if CD4+ and in EMRA if CD8+.

Germline CDR1 and CDR2: SQVTM and ANQGSEA. The CDR3 has 13 residues. V was pared by 3 bases and J by 5 bases, with 13 bases between. Each CDR3 protein gets one entry after TCRdb re-called the 5' RACE reads with MiXCR. The table lists approximately 150,000 distinct CDR3 sequences, more than 12% of them singletons. Sequencing was performed on PBMCs or a T cell subset sorted from them (not recorded which). This receptor was taken from an adult woman who had mild COVID-19 (a few samples of this study predate the infection). Cell type and time point are not known. The chain joins TRBV29-1 to TRBJ1-1, with D perhaps matching TRBD1 (5 bases). The CDR3 region has the DNA TGCAGCGTTGATTGGGGCAGGGCGACTGAAGCTTTCTTT. Translation gives CSVDWGRATEAFF.